These 29 T cell receptor beta chains came from one sample sequenced in a study of T cell repertoires in cytomegalovirus infection (dated by TCRdb to between 2017 and 2020). For these receptors, no antigen is known. Sequencing instrument: Illumina HiSeq 1500. TCRdb took the public reads, trimmed them with fastp at Q25, ran MiXCR for clone calling and kept in-frame beta chains. For every CDR3 protein sequence, its rows merge into one entry that carries the most common genes and DNA. The sample yields 900,000 to 950,000 distinct CDR3 sequences; 31% were counted once. The ten largest clones add up to roughly an eighth of the sample. The treatment or condition tag for this specimen amounts to: in vitro stimulation with specific CMV peptide epitopes to enrich CMV-specific T cells. The sample here was cultured CD8+ T cells from PBMCs, taken from culture after CMV antigen stimulation. Receptors were obtained from a human donor in good health (CMV status not recorded). Some clones in this sample may be carry-over from other donors' samples.

On this clonotype itself: This may be a read error: a much more frequent sequence differs by one nucleotide. This chain links TRBV7-2 with TRBJ1-6; D call uncertain. Germline V gene sequence: CDR1 SGHTA, CDR2 FQGNSA. V was clipped by 5 bases and J by 12 bases, with 11 bases between them. The CDR3 consists of 12 residues. CDR3 in amino acids: CASSKQILPLHF. CDR3 nucleotide sequence: TGTGCCAGCAGCAAACAGATTTTACCCCTCCACTTT.

The V and J genes are TRBV7-9 and TRBJ2-7; 9 bases are shared with TRBD1. The CDR3 has 14 amino acids. V trimming: 4 bases; J trimming: 5 bases; junction bases outside the gene matches: 6. Looked up from germline, CDR1 is SEHNR and CDR2 is FQNEAQ (reference sequence). The CDR3 loop reads CASSSRTGENEQYF. CDR3 DNA sequence: TGTGCCAGCAGCTCTCGGACAGGGGAGAACGAGCAGTACTTC.

This clonotype has just a few counts. The chain is built from TRBV5-4 and TRBJ1-6; the match to TRBD1 covers 7 bases. The CDR3 runs 15 residues. The trim removed 0 bases at V and 7 bases at J, leaving 4 bases unmatched. Germline assignment: CDR1 SGHNT and CDR2 YYREEE (reference sequence). The CDR3 nucleotides read TGTGCCAGCAGCTTGGCCAGGACAGGAAATTCACCCCTCCACTTT. Its protein is CASSLARTGNSPLHF.

This clonotype was recorded at least ten times. CDR3 coding DNA: TGTGCCAGCAGCCCATCCGGGACAGCAATGAACACTGAAGCTTTCTTT. Its protein is CASSPSGTAMNTEAFF. J is TRBJ1-1 and V is TRBV7-3; 7 nucleotides align to TRBD1. This CDR3 is built from 16 residues. The trim removed 5 bases at V and 0 bases at J, leaving 9 bases unmatched. From germline, CDR1 is SGHTA and CDR2 FQGTGA.

J is TRBJ2-7 and V is TRBV4-2; 7 bases map to TRBD1. The CDR3 length is 15 residues. V gave up 6 bases and J gave up 0 bases; unmatched junction bases: 8. The germline CDR1 and CDR2 sequences are LGHNA and YNFKEQ. The CDR3 DNA sequence: TGTGCCAGCAGTCCGGAGACAGGGAGCTCCTACGAGCAGTACTTC. Encoded protein: CASSPETGSSYEQYF.

The rearrangement links TRBV15 to TRBJ1-6, with a tentative D call TRBD1 (6 bases). The CDR3 sequence is 14 residues long. Germline CDR1 reads LNHNV; CDR2 reads YYDKDF (reference sequence). V was trimmed by 3 bases and J by 7 bases, leaving 10 bases between them. The CDR3 coding sequence is TGTGCCACCAGCAGTAACAGGGACAATTCACCCCTCCACTTT. Protein: CATSSNRDNSPLHF.

CDR3 sequence (DNA): TGTGCCAGCAGGGGGATTAGTGCGGAGTGGTACAATGAGCAGTTCTTC. It encodes CASRGISAEWYNEQFF. The chain combines TRBV4-2 with TRBJ2-1; no definite D call. Germline CDR1 LGHNA, CDR2 YNFKEQ. Trimming shortened V by 6 bases and J by 4 bases, and 19 bases separated the two germline ends. This CDR3 spans 16 amino acids.

V and J are TRBV6-8 and TRBJ2-1; TRBD2 agrees at 13 bases. This CDR3 contains 16 residues. Losses at the gene ends were 0 bases for V and 10 bases for J; bases not matched to a gene: 6. Germline V gives CDR1 MNHGY, CDR2 SAAAGT. CDR3 coding DNA: TGTGCCAGCAGTTACTCCACTAGCGGGGGGGCAAAAGAGCAGTTCTTC. Translating gives CASSYSTSGGAKEQFF.

This clonotype has only a few counts. The chain joins TRBV4-1 to TRBJ1-2; D perhaps matches TRBD1 (5 bases). The CDR3 is 15 amino acids. Germline V gene sequence: CDR1 MGHRA, CDR2 YSYEKL. Trimming shortened V by 1 base and J by 4 bases, and 13 bases separated the two germline ends. CDR3 amino acids: CASSQGPGNGYGYTF. For the CDR3, the DNA is TGCGCCAGCAGCCAAGGACCAGGGAATGGCTATGGCTACACCTTC.

Comment on this clonotype: Its ends do not fully match the called genes, so a read error is possible. This chain joins TRBV7-8 and TRBJ2-7; the match to TRBD2 covers 8 bases. CDR3 length equals 14 residues. Germline V gene data show CDR1 as SGHVS and CDR2 as FQNEAQ. This CDR3 is CASSIAGRVYEQYF. The CDR3 region has the DNA TGTGCCAGCAGCATAGCGGGGAGGGTCTACGAGCAGTACTTC.

This clonotype was detected many times. The V and J genes are TRBV7-2 and TRBJ1-3; unclear D gene. The CDR3 has 17 amino acids. CDR1 and CDR2 (germline): SGHTA, FQGNSA. Trimming took off 4 bases at V and 2 bases at J, with 18 bases between the two ends. The CDR3 coding sequence is TGTGCCAGCAGCTCCCCCTGGGAGGCCGACCCTGGAAACACCATATATTTT. It yields the protein CASSSPWEADPGNTIYF. Full variable domain (missing parts from reference TRBV7-2 and TRBJ1-3): GAGVSQSPSNKVTEKGKDVELRCDPISGHTALYWYRQSLGQGLEFLIYFQGNSAPDKSGLPSDRFSAERTGGSVSTLTIQRTQQEDSAVYLCASSSPWEADPGNTIYFGEGSWLTVV.

The chain uses TRBV7-8 and TRBJ2-1; D possibly matches TRBD1 or TRBD2 (6 bases each). The length of the CDR3 is 17 residues. The V gene's germline CDR1 is SGHVS and CDR2 FQNEAQ. V lost 2 bases and J lost 3, with 17 bases in between. This chain's CDR3 is CASSLFVPGALYNEQFF. The CDR3 nucleotides are TGTGCCAGCAGCTTATTTGTGCCGGGGGCCCTCTACAATGAGCAGTTCTTC.

The chain employs TRBV28 and TRBJ2-3; 7 bases line up with TRBD2. V dropped 3 bases and J dropped 6; count of bases not matched to a gene: 12. CDR3 length equals 16 residues. Germline V gene lookup returns CDR1 MDHEN and CDR2 SYDVKM. CDR3 bases: TGTGCCAGCAGTTTTGGACTAGGCCCCGAAGGGGATACGCAGTATTTT. It yields the protein CASSFGLGPEGDTQYF.

The gene calls are TRBV12-3 or TRBV12-4 and TRBJ2-5, with TRBD1 matching 10 bases. Trimming removed 5 bases from V and 8 bases from J; junction bases left unmatched: 11. CDR3 size: 15 residues. CDR3 DNA: TGTGCCAGCAGTACTAGGGACAGGGGCTCGGAAACCCAGTACTTC. Its translation: CASSTRDRGSETQYF.

This clonotype was picked up many times. The rearrangement links TRBV27 to TRBJ1-5, with D perhaps TRBD1 (6 bases). Germline loops: CDR1 MNHEY, CDR2 SMNVEV (reference sequence). Trimming removed 2 bases from V and 5 bases from J, with 19 bases in between. CDR3 length equals 17 residues. The chain's CDR3 is CASSLLGWGREDQPQHF. In DNA form, the CDR3 reads TGTGCCAGCAGTTTACTCGGTTGGGGGCGTGAGGATCAGCCCCAGCATTTT.

This clonotype showed up just a few times. V usage is TRBV12-3 or TRBV12-4 and J usage is TRBJ1-5; 11 bases fit TRBD1. This CDR3 contains 17 residues. V lost 4 bases to trimming and J lost 1 base; unmatched junction nucleotides: 6. CDR3 sequence reads: CASSSPGQGGSNQPQHF. CDR3 nucleotide sequence: TGTGCCAGCAGTTCTCCGGGACAGGGGGGGAGCAATCAGCCCCAGCATTTT.

This clonotype has a handful of counts. The rearrangement uses TRBV27 and TRBJ1-2, with D possibly matching TRBD1 (5 bases). Trimming cost V 1 base and J 7 bases, with 16 bases left between them. This CDR3 has 15 amino acids. Germline CDR1 is MNHEY and CDR2 is SMNVEV (reference sequence). The CDR3 DNA follows: TGTGCCAGCAGTTTATACCAATCCCTGAGGGGTGGCTACACCTTC. Translating it yields CASSLYQSLRGGYTF.

This clonotype was detected a few times. This chain uses TRBV6-6 with TRBJ2-3; TRBD2 matches at 9 bases. The germline CDR1 and CDR2 sequences are MNHNY and SVGAGI (reference sequence). V gave up 7 bases and J gave up 3 bases; unmatched junction bases: 5. The length of the CDR3 is 14 residues. The CDR3 protein is CASKGLAGTDTQYF. The CDR3 DNA is TGTGCCAGCAAAGGCCTAGCGGGGACAGATACGCAGTATTTT.

This clonotype was seen at least ten times. This chain connects TRBV7-3 to TRBJ1-1; D gene unclear. Deletions cut 5 bases from V and 5 bases from J, with 15 bases between. In germline, CDR1 is SGHTA, CDR2 FQGTGA. The CDR3 runs to 14 residues. CDR3 nucleotide sequence: TGTGCCAGCAGCCCACTTTTAAAGAGGACTGAAGCTTTCTTT. Its translation is CASSPLLKRTEAFF.

This clonotype has just a few counts. The V and J genes are TRBV5-6 and TRBJ2-5; TRBD1 matches 9 bases. V shed 4 bases, J shed 5 bases, and the junction held 6 bases outside the gene matches. The CDR3 has 14 residues. Per the germline V gene, CDR1 is SGHDT and CDR2 is YYEEEE. CDR3 DNA sequence: TGTGCCAGCAGCCGGACAGGGGATGAGGAGACCCAGTACTTC. It encodes CASSRTGDEETQYF.

The chain employs TRBV6-5 and TRBJ2-3; unclear D gene. There are 11 residues in the CDR3. V lost 8 bases to trimming and J lost 6 bases, with 9 bases between them. Germline CDR1 reads MNHEY; CDR2 reads SVGAGI. CDR3 loop: CASGMSDTQYF. The CDR3 nucleotides are TGTGCCAGCGGAATGTCGGATACGCAGTATTTT.

The chain is built from TRBV11-2 and TRBJ2-7, with D maybe TRBD1 (5 bases). Germline values: CDR1 SGHAT, CDR2 FQNNGV. The V end was cut by 6 bases, the J end by 6 bases, with 9 bases between. The CDR3 totals 11 residues. This CDR3 reads CASSPGSEQYF. CDR3 in DNA: TGTGCCAGCAGTCCAGGGTCCGAGCAGTACTTC.

This clonotype was detected a few times. The chain recombines TRBV29-1 with TRBJ2-7; D tentatively reads TRBD1 or TRBD2 (5 bases each). Trimming pared 6 bases from V and 0 bases from J, leaving 21 bases between. Looked up from germline, CDR1 is SQVTM and CDR2 is ANQGSEA. This CDR3 comprises 16 residues. The CDR3 sequence: CSVTGLGGQNSYEQYF. In DNA form, the CDR3 reads TGCAGCGTAACGGGATTGGGCGGACAAAACTCCTACGAGCAGTACTTC.

The chain couples TRBV9 to TRBJ2-5, with 7 bases matching TRBD2. The J segment lost 2 bases and the V segment lost 0 bases, leaving 4 bases of the junction unmatched. The CDR3 length is 15 residues. CDR1 is SGDLS, CDR2 YYNGEE, per germline. CDR3 protein: CASSVETSVQETQYF. For the CDR3, the DNA is TGTGCCAGCAGCGTAGAAACTAGCGTACAAGAGACCCAGTACTTC. Based on the CDR3 plus reference TRBV9 and TRBJ2-5, the full variable domain is DSGVTQTPKHLITATGQRVTLRCSPRSGDLSVYWYQQSLDQGLQFLIQYYNGEERAKGNILERFSAQQFPDLHSELNLSSLELGDSALYFCASSVETSVQETQYFGPGTRLLVL.

This clonotype has only a few counts. The chain uses TRBV10-3 and TRBJ2-1, with D possibly being TRBD2 (6 bases). The CDR3 sequence is 14 residues long. Trimming removed 2 bases from V and 4 bases from J, with 9 bases in between. Germline CDR1 reads ENHRY; CDR2 reads SYGVKD. This CDR3 is CAISEGLTYNEQFF. In nucleotides, the CDR3 is TGTGCCATCAGTGAGGGACTAACTTACAATGAGCAGTTCTTC.

A few counts support this clonotype. The chain couples TRBV23-1 to TRBJ2-7; TRBD1 matches at 10 bases. TRBV23-1 is recorded as an ORF, its role being uncertain. The CDR3 spans 16 residues. With 0 bases clipped from V and 6 bases from J, the junction kept 8 bases outside the gene matches. CDR3 in amino acids: CASSQSLGTGDGEQYV. Written as DNA, the CDR3 is TGCGCCAGCAGTCAATCGCTGGGGACAGGGGATGGCGAGCAGTACGTC.

The V and J genes are TRBV12-3 or TRBV12-4 and TRBJ2-2; TRBD1 aligns across 7 bases. V shed 10 bases and J 0 bases; nucleotides not matched to a gene: 2. This CDR3 is built from 13 residues. The CDR3 nucleotides are TGTGCCACCGGGACAGCGAACACCGGGGAGCTGTTTTTT. Amino acids: CATGTANTGELFF.

At least ten counts were recorded for this clonotype. The rearrangement links TRBV6-2 or TRBV6-3 to TRBJ1-6; D might be TRBD1 (5 bases). V was shortened by 5 bases and J by 11 bases, with 19 bases between the two germline ends. CDR1 is MNHEY, CDR2 SVGEGT, per germline. The CDR3 has 15 amino acids. CDR3 nucleotide sequence: TGTGCCAGCAGTCACGGGACGGCTGGGACCCCACCCCTCCACTTT. The encoded protein is CASSHGTAGTPPLHF.

The gene calls are TRBV6-6 and TRBJ1-2, with D possibly TRBD1 on 5 matching bases. Deletions cut 7 bases from V and 0 bases from J, with 12 bases between. This CDR3 spans 14 amino acids. The V gene's germline CDR1 is MNHNY and CDR2 SVGAGI (reference sequence). CDR3 nucleotides: TGTGCCAGCAATCCAGCGGGGGCTAACTATGGCTACACCTTC. Translating gives CASNPAGANYGYTF.